This paragraph reports one TCR beta chain. As originally analysed: Reference gene primers were amplified, and this amplification served to estimate nucleated cell counts. Using immunoSEQ multiplex PCR, the repertoire was profiled, and TCRdb retains in-frame clones only, with some absent. D and trimming were read from the DNA, whereas the V and J calls and clone size are those reported in that table. The data hold approximately 500,000 clones, with 85% to 90% observed a single time. Patients at the Seattle site were enrolled during active infection and followed longitudinally. V shed 3 bases and J 1 base; nucleotides not matched to a gene: 9. CDR3 length: 17 amino acids. The germline V gene has CDR1 MGHRA and CDR2 YSYEKL. This sample is drawn from a study of blood T cell repertoires in COVID-19. Study details: Samples came from the United States, Italy and Spain, spanning acute and convalescent COVID-19. Sources were T cells, B-cell-depleted T cells, or PBMCs; the material itself was cDNA or gDNA.

The sample comprised peripheral blood. The gene calls are TRBV4-1 and TRBJ2-3; TRBD1 agrees at 8 bases. The receptor's source is a woman in her forties or fifties with COVID-19, enrolled during active disease. This CDR3 reads CASSQAGSGGRTDTQYF. The CDR3 DNA reads TGCGCCAGCAGCCAGGCGGGCTCAGGGGGCCGCACAGATACGCAGTATTTT.